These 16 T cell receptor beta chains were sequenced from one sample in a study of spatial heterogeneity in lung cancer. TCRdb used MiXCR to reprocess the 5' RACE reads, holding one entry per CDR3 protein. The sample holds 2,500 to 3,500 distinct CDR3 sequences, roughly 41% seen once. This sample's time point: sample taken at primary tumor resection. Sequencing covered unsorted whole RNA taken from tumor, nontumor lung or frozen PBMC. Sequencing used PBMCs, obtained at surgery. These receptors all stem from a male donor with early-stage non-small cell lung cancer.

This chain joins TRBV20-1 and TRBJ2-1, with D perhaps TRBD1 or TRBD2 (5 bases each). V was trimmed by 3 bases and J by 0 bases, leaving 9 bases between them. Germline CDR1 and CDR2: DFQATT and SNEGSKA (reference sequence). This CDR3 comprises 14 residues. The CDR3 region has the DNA TGCAGTGCTAGTACGGGGACCTCCTACAATGAGCAGTTCTTC. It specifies CSASTGTSYNEQFF.

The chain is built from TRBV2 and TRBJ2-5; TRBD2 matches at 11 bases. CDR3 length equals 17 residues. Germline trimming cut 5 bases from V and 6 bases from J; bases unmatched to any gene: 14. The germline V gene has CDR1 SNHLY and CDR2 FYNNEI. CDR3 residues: CASSSSSGRRFGKTQYF. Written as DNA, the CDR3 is TGTGCCAGCAGTAGTTCTAGCGGGAGGCGTTTTGGAAAGACCCAGTACTTC. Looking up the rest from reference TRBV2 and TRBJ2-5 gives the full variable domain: EPEVTQTPSHQVTQMGQEVILRCVPISNHLYFYWYRQILGQKVEFLVSFYNNEISEKSEIFDDQFSVERPDGSNFTLKIRSTKLEDSAMYFCASSSSSGRRFGKTQYFGPGTRLLVL.

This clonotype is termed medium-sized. Here the CDR3 reads CSASVAGRGTDTQYF. The CDR3 DNA follows: TGCAGTGCTAGTGTAGCGGGGAGGGGCACAGATACGCAGTATTTT. The chain carries TRBV20-1 and TRBJ2-3; 8 nucleotides agree with TRBD2. The CDR3 consists of 15 residues. The germline gives CDR1 DFQATT, CDR2 SNEGSKA (reference sequence). V lost 3 bases, J lost 1 base, and 6 bases stayed unmatched.

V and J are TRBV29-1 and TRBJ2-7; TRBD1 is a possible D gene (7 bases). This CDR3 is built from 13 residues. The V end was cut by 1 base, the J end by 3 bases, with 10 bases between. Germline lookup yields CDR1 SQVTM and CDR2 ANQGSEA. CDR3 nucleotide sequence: TGCAGCGTTGAAGGACAGGGAGGCTACGAGCAGTACTTC. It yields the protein CSVEGQGGYEQYF.

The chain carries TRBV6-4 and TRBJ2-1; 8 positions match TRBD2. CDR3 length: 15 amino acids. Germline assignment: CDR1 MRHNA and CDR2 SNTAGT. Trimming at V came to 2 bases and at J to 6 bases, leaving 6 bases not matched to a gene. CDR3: CASSDRGGRSNEQFF. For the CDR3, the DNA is TGTGCCAGCAGTGACCGGGGGGGCCGGTCCAATGAGCAGTTCTTC.

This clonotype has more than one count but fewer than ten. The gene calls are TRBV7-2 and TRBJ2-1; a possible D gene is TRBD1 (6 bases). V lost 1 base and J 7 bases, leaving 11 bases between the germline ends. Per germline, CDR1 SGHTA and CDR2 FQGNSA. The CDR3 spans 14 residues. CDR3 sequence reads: CASSLGPQGNEQFF. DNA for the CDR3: TGTGCCAGCAGCTTAGGGCCCCAGGGGAATGAGCAGTTCTTC.

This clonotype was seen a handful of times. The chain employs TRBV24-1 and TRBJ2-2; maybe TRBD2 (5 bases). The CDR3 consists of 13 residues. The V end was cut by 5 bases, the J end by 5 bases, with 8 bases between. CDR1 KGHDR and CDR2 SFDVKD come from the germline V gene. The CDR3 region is CATSGPGTGELFF. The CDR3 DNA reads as TGTGCCACCAGTGGTCCGGGGACCGGGGAGCTGTTTTTT.

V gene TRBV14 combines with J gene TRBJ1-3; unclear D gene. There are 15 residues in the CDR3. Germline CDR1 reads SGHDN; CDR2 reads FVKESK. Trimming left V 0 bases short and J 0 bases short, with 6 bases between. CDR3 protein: CASSQDGSSGNTIYF. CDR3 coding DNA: TGTGCCAGCAGCCAAGATGGGAGCTCTGGAAACACCATATATTTT.

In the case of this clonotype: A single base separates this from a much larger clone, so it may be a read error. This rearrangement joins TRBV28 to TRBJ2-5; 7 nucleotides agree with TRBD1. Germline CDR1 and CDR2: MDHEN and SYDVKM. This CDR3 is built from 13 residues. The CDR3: CVSGTGDGGTQYF. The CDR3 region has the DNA TGTGTCAGCGGCACAGGGGATGGGGGGACCCAGTACTTC. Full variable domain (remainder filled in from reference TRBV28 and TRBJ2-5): DVKVTQSSRYLVKRTGEKVFLECVQDMDHENMFWYRQDPGLGLRLIYFSYDVKMKEKGDIPEGYSVSREKKERFSLILESASTNQTSMYLCVSGTGDGGTQYFGPGTRLLVL.

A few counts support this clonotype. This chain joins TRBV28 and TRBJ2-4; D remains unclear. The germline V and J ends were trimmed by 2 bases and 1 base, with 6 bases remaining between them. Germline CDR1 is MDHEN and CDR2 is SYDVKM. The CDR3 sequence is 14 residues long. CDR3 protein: CASSLTEAKNIQYF. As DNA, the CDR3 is TGTGCCAGCAGTTTAACAGAGGCCAAAAACATTCAGTACTTC.

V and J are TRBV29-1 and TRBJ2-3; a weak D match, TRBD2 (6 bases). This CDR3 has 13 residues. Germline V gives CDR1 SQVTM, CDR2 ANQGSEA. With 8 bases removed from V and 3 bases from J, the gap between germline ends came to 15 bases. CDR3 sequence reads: CSTSRAPTDTQYF. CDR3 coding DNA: TGCAGCACTAGCCGGGCTCCAACAGATACGCAGTATTTT.

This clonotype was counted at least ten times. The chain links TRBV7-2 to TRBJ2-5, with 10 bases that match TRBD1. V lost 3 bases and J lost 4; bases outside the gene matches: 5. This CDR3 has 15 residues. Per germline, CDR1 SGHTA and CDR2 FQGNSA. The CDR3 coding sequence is TGTGCCAGCAGCTTCCCGACAGGGGGCAGAGAGACCCAGTACTTC. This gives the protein CASSFPTGGRETQYF.

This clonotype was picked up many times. As DNA, the CDR3 is TGTGCCAGCAGGAATACAGGGGATTCACCCCTCCACTTT. As protein: CASRNTGDSPLHF. The chain carries TRBV28 and TRBJ1-6; TRBD1 agrees at 7 bases. The CDR3 has 13 amino acids. Germline assignment: CDR1 MDHEN and CDR2 SYDVKM. The J segment lost 8 bases and the V segment lost 6 bases, leaving 4 bases of the junction unmatched.

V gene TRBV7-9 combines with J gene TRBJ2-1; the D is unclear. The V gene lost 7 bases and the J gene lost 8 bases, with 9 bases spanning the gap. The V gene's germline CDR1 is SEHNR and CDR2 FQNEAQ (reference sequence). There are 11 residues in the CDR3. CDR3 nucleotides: TGTGCCAGCAACCCCAGACATGAGCAGTTCTTC. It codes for CASNPRHEQFF.

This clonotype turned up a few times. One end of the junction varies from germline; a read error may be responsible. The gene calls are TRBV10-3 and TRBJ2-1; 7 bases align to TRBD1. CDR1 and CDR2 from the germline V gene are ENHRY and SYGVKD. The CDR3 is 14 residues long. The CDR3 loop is CATDEGQKDNEQFF. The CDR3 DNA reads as TGTGCCACGGACGAGGGACAGAAGGACAATGAGCAGTTCTTT.

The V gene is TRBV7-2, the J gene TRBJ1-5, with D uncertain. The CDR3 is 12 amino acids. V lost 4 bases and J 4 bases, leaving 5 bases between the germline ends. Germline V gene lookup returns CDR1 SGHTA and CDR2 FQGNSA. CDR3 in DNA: TGTGCCAGCAGCTCGGGAAATCAGCCCCAGCATTTT. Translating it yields CASSSGNQPQHF.